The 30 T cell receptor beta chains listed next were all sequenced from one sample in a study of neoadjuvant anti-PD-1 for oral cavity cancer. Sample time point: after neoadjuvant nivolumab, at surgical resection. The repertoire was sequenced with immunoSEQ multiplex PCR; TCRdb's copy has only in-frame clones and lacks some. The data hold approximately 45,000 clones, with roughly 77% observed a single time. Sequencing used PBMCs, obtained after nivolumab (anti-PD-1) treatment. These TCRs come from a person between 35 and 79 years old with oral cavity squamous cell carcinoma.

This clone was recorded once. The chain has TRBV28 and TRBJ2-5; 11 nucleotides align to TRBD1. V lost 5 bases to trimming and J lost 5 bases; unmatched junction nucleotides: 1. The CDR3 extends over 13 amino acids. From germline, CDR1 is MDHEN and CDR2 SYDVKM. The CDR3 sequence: CASSRDRGETQYF. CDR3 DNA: TGTGCCAGCAGTCGGGACAGGGGGGAGACCCAGTACTTC. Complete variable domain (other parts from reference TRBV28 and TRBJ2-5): DVKVTQSSRYLVKRTGEKVFLECVQDMDHENMFWYRQDPGLGLRLIYFSYDVKMKEKGDIPEGYSVSREKKERFSLILESASTNQTSMYLCASSRDRGETQYFGPGTRLLVL.

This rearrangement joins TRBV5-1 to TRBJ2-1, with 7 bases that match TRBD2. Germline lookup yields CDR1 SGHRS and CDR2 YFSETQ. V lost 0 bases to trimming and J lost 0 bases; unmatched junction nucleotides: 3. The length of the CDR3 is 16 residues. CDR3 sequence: CASSLVGGSSYNEQFF. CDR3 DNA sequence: TGCGCCAGCAGCTTGGTTGGCGGGAGCTCCTACAATGAGCAGTTCTTC.

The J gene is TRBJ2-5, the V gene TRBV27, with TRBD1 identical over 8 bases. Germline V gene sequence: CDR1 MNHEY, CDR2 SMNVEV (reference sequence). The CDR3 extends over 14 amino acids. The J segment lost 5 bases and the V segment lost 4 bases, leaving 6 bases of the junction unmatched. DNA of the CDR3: TGTGCCAGCAGTTCCGGACAGGGTAGCGAGACCCAGTACTTC. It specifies CASSSGQGSETQYF.

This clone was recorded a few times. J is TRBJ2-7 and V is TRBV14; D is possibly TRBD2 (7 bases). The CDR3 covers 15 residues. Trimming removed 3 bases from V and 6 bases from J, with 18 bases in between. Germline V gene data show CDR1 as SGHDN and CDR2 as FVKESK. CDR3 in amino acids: CASSHRRGGTAEQYF. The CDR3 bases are TGTGCCAGCAGCCATAGGAGGGGGGGGACCGCCGAGCAGTACTTC. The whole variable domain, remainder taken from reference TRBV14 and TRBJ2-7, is EAGVTQFPSHSVIEKGQTVTLRCDPISGHDNLYWYRRVMGKEIKFLLHFVKESKQDESGMPNNRFLAERTGGTYSTLKVQPAELEDSGVYFCASSHRRGGTAEQYFGPGTRLTVT.

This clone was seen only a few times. CDR3 DNA: TGCGCCAGCAGCTTGGTGGCAGGGGGCCAGTACGAGCAGTACTTC. It specifies CASSLVAGGQYEQYF. V usage is TRBV5-1 and J usage is TRBJ2-7; 8 bases agree with TRBD1. Losses at the gene ends were 0 bases for V and 4 bases for J; bases not matched to a gene: 6. Germline V gives CDR1 SGHRS, CDR2 YFSETQ. The CDR3 loop spans 15 amino acids.

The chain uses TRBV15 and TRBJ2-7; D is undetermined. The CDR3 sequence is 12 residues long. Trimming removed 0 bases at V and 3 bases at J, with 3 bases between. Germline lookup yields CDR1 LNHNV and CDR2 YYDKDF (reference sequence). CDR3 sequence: CATSREGYEQYF. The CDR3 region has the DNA TGTGCCACCAGCAGAGAAGGCTACGAGCAGTACTTC. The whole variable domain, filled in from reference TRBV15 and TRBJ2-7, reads DAMVIQNPRYQVTQFGKPVTLSCSQTLNHNVMYWYQQKSSQAPKLLFHYYDKDFNNEADTPDNFQSRRPNTSFCFLDIRSPGLGDTAMYLCATSREGYEQYFGPGTRLTVT.

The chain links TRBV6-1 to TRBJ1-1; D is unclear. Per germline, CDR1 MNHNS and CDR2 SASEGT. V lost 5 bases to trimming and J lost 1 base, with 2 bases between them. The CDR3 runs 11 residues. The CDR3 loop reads CASSPNTEAFF. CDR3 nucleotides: TGTGCCAGCAGTCCGAACACTGAAGCTTTCTTT.

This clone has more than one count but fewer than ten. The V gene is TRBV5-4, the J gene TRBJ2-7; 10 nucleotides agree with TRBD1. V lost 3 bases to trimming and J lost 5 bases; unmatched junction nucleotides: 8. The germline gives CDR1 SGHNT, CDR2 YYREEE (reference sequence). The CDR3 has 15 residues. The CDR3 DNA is TGTGCCAGCAGCTACAGACAGGGGGCCAGGAACGAGCAGTACTTC. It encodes CASSYRQGARNEQYF.

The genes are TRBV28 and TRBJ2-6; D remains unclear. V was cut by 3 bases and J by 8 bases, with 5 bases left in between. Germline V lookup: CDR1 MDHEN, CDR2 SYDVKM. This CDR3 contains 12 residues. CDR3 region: CASSLTTNVLTF. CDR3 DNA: TGTGCCAGCAGTTTGACAACCAACGTCCTGACTTTC.

The CDR3 region is CASQGGAGYTF. The CDR3 nucleotides are TGTGCCAGCCAAGGGGGGGCTGGCTACACCTTC. The genes are TRBV6-5 and TRBJ1-2, with D perhaps TRBD1 (6 bases). The V gene lost 8 bases and the J gene lost 7 bases, with 11 bases spanning the gap. The CDR3 extends over 11 amino acids. The germline V gene encodes CDR1 MNHEY and CDR2 SVGAGI.

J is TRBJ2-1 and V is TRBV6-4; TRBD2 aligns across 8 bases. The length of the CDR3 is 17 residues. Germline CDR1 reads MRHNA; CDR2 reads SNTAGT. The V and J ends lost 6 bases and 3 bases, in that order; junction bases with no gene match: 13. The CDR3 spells CASSPMGGGQYYNEQFF. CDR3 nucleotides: TGTGCCAGCAGCCCGATGGGCGGGGGGCAATACTACAATGAGCAGTTCTTC.

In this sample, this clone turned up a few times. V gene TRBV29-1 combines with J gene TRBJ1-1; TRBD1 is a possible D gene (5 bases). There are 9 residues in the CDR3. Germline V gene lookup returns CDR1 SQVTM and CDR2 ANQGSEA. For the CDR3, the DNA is TGCTGGGACGGCACTGAAGCTTTCTTT. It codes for CWDGTEAFF.

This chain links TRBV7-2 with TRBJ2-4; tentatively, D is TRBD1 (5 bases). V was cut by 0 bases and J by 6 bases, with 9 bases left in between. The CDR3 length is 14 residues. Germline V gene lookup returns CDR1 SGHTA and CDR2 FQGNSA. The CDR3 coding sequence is TGTGCCAGCAGCTTAGCGCCTAGGGGAAACATTCAGTACTTC. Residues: CASSLAPRGNIQYF.

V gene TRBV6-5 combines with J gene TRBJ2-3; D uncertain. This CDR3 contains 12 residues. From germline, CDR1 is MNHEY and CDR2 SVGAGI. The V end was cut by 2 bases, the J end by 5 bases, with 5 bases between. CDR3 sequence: CASSYEGDTQYF. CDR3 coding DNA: TGTGCCAGCAGTTACGAAGGAGATACGCAGTATTTT.

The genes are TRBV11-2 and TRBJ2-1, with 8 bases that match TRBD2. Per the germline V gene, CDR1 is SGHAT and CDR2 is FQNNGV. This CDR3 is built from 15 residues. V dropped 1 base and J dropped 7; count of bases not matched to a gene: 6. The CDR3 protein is CASSLAGGPGNEQFF. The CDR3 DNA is TGTGCCAGCAGCTTAGCGGGAGGGCCGGGGAATGAGCAGTTCTTC. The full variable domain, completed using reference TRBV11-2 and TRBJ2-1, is EAGVAQSPRYKIIEKRQSVAFWCNPISGHATLYWYQQILGQGPKLLIQFQNNGVVDDSQLPKDRFSAERLKGVDSTLKIQPAKLEDSAVYLCASSLAGGPGNEQFFGPGTRLTVL.

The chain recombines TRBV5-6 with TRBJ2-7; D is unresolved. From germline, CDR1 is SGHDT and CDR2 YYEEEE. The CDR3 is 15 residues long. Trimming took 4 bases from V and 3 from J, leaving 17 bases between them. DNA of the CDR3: TGTGCCAGCAGCCCTGCACCCTCGAGAGGCTACGAGCAGTACTTC. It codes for CASSPAPSRGYEQYF.

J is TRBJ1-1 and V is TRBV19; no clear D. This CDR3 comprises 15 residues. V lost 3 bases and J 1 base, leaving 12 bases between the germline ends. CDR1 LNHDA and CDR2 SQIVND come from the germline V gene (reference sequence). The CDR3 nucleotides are TGTGCCAGTAGTATGATGGCTAAGGCGAACACTGAAGCTTTCTTT. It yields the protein CASSMMAKANTEAFF. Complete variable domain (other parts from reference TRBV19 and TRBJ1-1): DGGITQSPKYLFRKEGQNVTLSCEQNLNHDAMYWYRQDPGQGLRLIYYSQIVNDFQKGDIAEGYSVSREKKESFPLTVTSAQKNPTAFYLCASSMMAKANTEAFFGQGTRLTVV.

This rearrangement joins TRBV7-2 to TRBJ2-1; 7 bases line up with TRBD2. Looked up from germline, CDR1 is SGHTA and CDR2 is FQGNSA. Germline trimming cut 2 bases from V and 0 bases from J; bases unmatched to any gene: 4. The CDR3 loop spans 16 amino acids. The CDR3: CASSLSGARSYNEQFF. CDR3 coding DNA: TGTGCCAGCAGCTTAAGCGGGGCCCGCTCCTACAATGAGCAGTTCTTC.

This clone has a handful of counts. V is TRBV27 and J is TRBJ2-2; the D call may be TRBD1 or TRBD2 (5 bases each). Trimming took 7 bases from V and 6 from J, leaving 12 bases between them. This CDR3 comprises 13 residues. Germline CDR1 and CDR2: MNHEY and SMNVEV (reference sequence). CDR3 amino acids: CASKDVGAGELFF. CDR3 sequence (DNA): TGTGCCAGCAAGGATGTGGGGGCCGGGGAGCTGTTTTTT.

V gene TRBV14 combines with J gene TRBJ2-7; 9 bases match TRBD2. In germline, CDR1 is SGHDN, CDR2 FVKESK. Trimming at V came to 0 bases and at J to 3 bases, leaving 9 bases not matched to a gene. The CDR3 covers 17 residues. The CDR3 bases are TGTGCCAGCAGCCAAGAAGCCGGGCTAGCGGGGTTCTACGAGCAGTACTTC. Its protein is CASSQEAGLAGFYEQYF.

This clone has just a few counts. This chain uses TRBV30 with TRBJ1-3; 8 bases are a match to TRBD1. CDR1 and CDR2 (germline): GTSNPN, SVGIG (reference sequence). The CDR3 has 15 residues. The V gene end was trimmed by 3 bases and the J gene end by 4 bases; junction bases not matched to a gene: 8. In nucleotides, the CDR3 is TGTGCCTGGAGCCGTGACAGGGGAAGAGGAAACACCATATATTTT. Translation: CAWSRDRGRGNTIYF.

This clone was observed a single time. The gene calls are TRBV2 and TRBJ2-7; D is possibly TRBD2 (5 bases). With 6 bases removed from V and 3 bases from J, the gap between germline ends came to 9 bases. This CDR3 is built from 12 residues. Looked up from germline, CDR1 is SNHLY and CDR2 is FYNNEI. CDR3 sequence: CASSLTSYEQYF. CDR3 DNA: TGTGCCAGCAGCCTTACTAGCTACGAGCAGTACTTC.

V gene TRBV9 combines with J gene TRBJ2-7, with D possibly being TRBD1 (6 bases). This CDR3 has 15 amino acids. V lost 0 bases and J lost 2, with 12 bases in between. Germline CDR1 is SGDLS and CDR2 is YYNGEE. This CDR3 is CASSVDRDSAYEQYF. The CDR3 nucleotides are TGTGCCAGCAGCGTAGACAGGGATAGCGCCTACGAGCAGTACTTC.

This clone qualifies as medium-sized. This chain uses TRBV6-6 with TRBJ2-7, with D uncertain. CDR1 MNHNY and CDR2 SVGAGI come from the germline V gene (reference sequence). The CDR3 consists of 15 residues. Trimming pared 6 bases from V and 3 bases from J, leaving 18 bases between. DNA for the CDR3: TGTGCCAGCAGCCCCGGTGGTGTTTCGAACTACGAGCAGTACTTC. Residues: CASSPGGVSNYEQYF.

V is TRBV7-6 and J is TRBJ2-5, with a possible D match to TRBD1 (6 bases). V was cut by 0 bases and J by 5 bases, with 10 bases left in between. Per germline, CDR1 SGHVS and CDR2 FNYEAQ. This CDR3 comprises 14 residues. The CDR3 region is CASSLAIQGETQYF. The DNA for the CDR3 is TGTGCCAGCAGCTTAGCGATCCAGGGGGAGACCCAGTACTTC. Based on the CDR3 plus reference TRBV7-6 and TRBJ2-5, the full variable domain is GAGVSQSPRYKVTKRGQDVALRCDPISGHVSLYWYRQALGQGPEFLTYFNYEAQQDKSGLPNDRFSAERPEGSISTLTIQRTEQRDSAMYRCASSLAIQGETQYFGPGTRLLVL.

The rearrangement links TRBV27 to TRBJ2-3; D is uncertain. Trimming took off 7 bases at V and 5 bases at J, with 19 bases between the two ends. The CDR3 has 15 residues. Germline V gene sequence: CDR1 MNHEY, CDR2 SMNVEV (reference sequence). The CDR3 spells CASTLTGRVGDTQYF. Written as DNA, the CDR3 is TGTGCCAGCACCTTGACTGGGCGTGTTGGAGATACGCAGTATTTT.

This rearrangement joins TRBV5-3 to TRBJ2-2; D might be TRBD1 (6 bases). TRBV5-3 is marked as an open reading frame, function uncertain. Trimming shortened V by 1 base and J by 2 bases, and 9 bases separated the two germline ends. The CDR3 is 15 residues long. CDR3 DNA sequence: TGTGCCAGAAGCTTGACAGGGTCAAACACCGGGGAGCTGTTTTTT. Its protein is CARSLTGSNTGELFF.

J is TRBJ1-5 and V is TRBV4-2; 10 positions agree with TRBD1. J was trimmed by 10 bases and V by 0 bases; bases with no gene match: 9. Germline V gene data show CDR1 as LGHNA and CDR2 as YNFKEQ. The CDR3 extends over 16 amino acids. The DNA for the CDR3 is TGTGCCAGCAGCCAAGAGGGGACAGGGGACAACAGTCCCCAGCATTTT. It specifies CASSQEGTGDNSPQHF.

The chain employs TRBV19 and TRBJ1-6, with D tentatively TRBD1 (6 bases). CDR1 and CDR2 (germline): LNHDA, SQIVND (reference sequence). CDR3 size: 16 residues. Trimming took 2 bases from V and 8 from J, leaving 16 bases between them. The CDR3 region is CASSISRRDTDSPLHF. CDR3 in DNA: TGTGCCAGTAGTATATCTAGACGGGACACTGATTCACCCCTCCACTTT.

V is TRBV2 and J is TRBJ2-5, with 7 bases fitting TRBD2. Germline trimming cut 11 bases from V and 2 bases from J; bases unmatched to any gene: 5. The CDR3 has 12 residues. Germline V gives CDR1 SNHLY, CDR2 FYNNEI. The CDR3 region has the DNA TGTGCCGGAGGGACTACTCAAGAGACCCAGTACTTC. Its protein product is CAGGTTQETQYF.